This T cell receptor beta chain was retrieved from a study of CD8+ T cells in alopecia areata. This clone was observed a few times. Extracted RNA was reverse transcribed, and the resulting cDNA served as sequencing template. The assay was immunoSEQ multiplex PCR, and TCRdb's table has in-frame clones only and misses some. The profile covers some 200,000 clones, with 58% appearing a single time and 5.5% to 6% taken by the ten largest. The sample's treatment: oral pan-JAK inhibitor, 5-10 mg twice daily. Both CD4+ and CD8+ T cells were separated by sorting PBMCs. This clonotype originated in a human donor with alopecia areata. This sample comprised CD4+ T cells sorted from blood, obtained at week 24, from a patient treated with tofacitinib.

The DNA for the CDR3 is TGTGCCAGCAGTAATTTACAGGGACACGAGCAGTACTTC. Amino acids: CASSNLQGHEQYF. The V gene is TRBV28, the J gene TRBJ2-7; maybe TRBD1 (6 bases). The CDR3 contains 13 residues. Trimming cost V 5 bases and J 5 bases, with 13 bases left between them. Germline V CDR1 and CDR2: MDHEN, SYDVKM.